One T cell receptor (beta chain) is described in this entry. Its target antigen remains unknown. One base away there is no much larger clone; base qualities are not given. From a lookup of the germline V gene, CDR1 and CDR2 are MGHDK and SYGVNS. V is clipped by 7 bases and J by 2 bases, and the sequence between their germline boundaries is 15 bases long. Inclusive of the bounding cysteine and phenylalanine, the CDR3 is 15 residues long. Of all the DNA, just the CDR3 is kept, 45 bases in frame from base 1. This entry comes from a study of T cell responses to AZD1222 COVID-19 vaccine (dated by TCRdb to the early 2020s). Turning to the overall study: AZD1222 recipients given second doses at about 4 weeks or at about 12 weeks were pooled, since spike-specific TCR depth and breadth were not found to differ between the two schedules. A total of over 230 trial participants underwent TCR sequencing, of whom approximately 200 had received two doses of AZD1222 and about 25 had received two doses of the MenACWY control vaccine. Enrollment into the trials was organized by age into subgroups of 18-55, 56-69 and 70-plus years, and those subgroups contained approximately 160, 26 and 62 TCR-sequenced participants, respectively. Study-wide findings and limitations: Because no day 14 peak-response samples were available, repertoires were characterized only after the peak T cell response. CD4 TCRs associated with the vaccine covered the entire spike protein, and the dominant responses were in regions 160-218 and 743-854. Conclusions about previously exposed vaccinees were limited because only six or seven AZD1222 recipients were SARS-CoV-2 seropositive at baseline. The 56-69-year group was small, and its depth increase did not reach significance, likely because of low power. Participants were mostly white British, with more females than males. The authors suggested clonal diversity may have been underestimated. After two AZD1222 doses, spike-specific TCR breadth and depth were significantly higher than at day 0 and than in MenACWY recipients. Epitopes outside the regions mutated in the B.1.351 and B.1.1.7 variants were reportedly recognized by nearly half of the unique spike-specific TCRs.

The CDR3 regions of human TCRbeta chains were subjected to immunosequencing. Concerning the study's data processing: Repertoire TCRs were checked for matches against a reference library of SARS-CoV-2-specific TCRs that had been generated using the MIRA antigen-specificity platform. Breadth was defined as the fraction of unique TCRs that were SARS-CoV-2-associated, and depth was defined as the fraction of total T cells that were SARS-CoV-2-associated. Using the MIRA data, each spike-specific TCR was assigned both to the spike region to which the TCR was reactive and to a CD4 or CD8 class. Log10-transformed breadth and depth values were compared by one-way ANOVA with Sidak's multiple comparisons tests. The table was pulled from immuneACCESS by TCRdb, which kept in-frame rearrangements only. Such tables lose some clones; where checked, under half of the loss comes from unresolved V genes, and the rest has no known cause. That table gives V, J and clone size, and the DNA gave D and trimming. The sample table lists around 95,000 clones, approximately 90% of them with a count of one. The biggest ten clones account for about a sixth of the sample.

The time point label for this specimen denotes: baseline before first vaccination. Vaccinee samples came from UK trials COV001 and COV002, including a single-blind randomized controlled phase 2/3 trial of AZD1222 (ChAdOx1 nCoV-19) in healthy adults. For TCRbeta chain sequencing, PBMC samples from trial participants were taken at day 0 and at day 28 after the second dose. The TCR originated in an adult in good health. The specimen was peripheral blood, collected on day 0 of AZD1222 vaccination. The chain is made from TRBV25-1 and TRBJ1-3; TRBD1 is a weak D gene call, 5 bases matching. The DNA sequence is given as TGTGCCAGCAACCCCAACAGGAGAACTGGAAACACCATATATTTT. Translated, this is CASNPNRRTGNTIYF.